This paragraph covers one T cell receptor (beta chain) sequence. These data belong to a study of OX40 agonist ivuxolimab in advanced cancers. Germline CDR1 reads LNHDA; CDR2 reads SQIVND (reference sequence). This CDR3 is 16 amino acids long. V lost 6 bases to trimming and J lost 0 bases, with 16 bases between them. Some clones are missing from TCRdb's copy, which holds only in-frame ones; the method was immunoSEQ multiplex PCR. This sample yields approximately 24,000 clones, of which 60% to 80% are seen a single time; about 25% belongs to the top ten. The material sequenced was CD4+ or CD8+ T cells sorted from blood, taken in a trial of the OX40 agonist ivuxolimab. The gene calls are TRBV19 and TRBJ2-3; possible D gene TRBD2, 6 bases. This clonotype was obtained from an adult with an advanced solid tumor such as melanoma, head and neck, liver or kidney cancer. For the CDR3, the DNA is TGTGCCAGTAGGGGACCGGGACTTAGAAGCACAGATACGCAGTATTTT. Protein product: CASRGPGLRSTDTQYF.